These 2 T cell receptor beta chains were all obtained from the same sample, sequenced in a study of blood T cell repertoires in COVID-19. The table came from immunoSEQ multiplex PCR; TCRdb's copy has only in-frame clones and leaves some out. The sample has 100,000 or so clones, about 92% seen once. The sequenced sample was peripheral blood. The receptors were gathered from a man aged 50 or older with active COVID-19.

The genes are TRBV6-1 and TRBJ2-7; 9 bases map to TRBD1. Germline assignment: CDR1 MNHNS and CDR2 SASEGT. This CDR3 has 16 residues. The V segment lost 4 bases and the J segment 5 bases; nucleotides outside the gene matches: 12. The CDR3 DNA sequence: TGTGCCAGCAGTGGTCCGGGACAGGGAGTCGTGGACGAGCAGTACTTC. Translating gives CASSGPGQGVVDEQYF.

This rearrangement joins TRBV19 to TRBJ1-1; D is undetermined. This CDR3 contains 14 residues. V was shortened by 5 bases and J by 1 base, with 11 bases between the two germline ends. From germline, CDR1 is LNHDA and CDR2 SQIVND (reference sequence). DNA of the CDR3: TGTGCCAGTAGTCTCCCCCCCGGGAACACTGAAGCTTTCTTT. It translates to CASSLPPGNTEAFF.